A single sample gave rise to the 10 T cell receptor beta chains below, sequenced in a study of blood T cell repertoires in COVID-19. Measured with immunoSEQ multiplex PCR; TCRdb has only the in-frame clones, and not every one. The sample consists of nearly 250,000 clones, approximately 85% of them appearing once. Specimen: PBMCs or T cells enriched from blood (not recorded which). Source of these receptors: a woman in her fifties or sixties with acute COVID-19.

The CDR3 nucleotides are TGTGCCAGCACATTTGGAGCGGCGATCAATGAGCAGTTCTTC. This sequence encodes CASTFGAAINEQFF. The V call is TRBV7-9, the J call TRBJ2-1; possible D gene TRBD2, 5 bases. The CDR3 loop spans 14 amino acids. From germline, CDR1 is SEHNR and CDR2 FQNEAQ (reference sequence). The germline V and J ends were trimmed by 7 bases and 6 bases, with 16 bases remaining between them.

In this sample, this clone turned up a few times. The chain couples TRBV18 to TRBJ1-1; D ambiguous. With 3 bases removed from V and 5 bases from J, the gap between germline ends came to 16 bases. The CDR3 loop spans 15 amino acids. Germline V lookup: CDR1 KGHSH, CDR2 LQKENI. CDR3 residues: CASSPLRVEETEAFF. The CDR3 DNA is TGTGCCAGCTCACCTTTGAGGGTAGAGGAGACTGAAGCTTTCTTT.

The chain couples TRBV15 to TRBJ2-1; 7 bases match TRBD2. The CDR3 loop spans 18 amino acids. The junction had 11 bases not matched to a gene; V was cut back by 0 bases and J by 3 bases. Germline V gives CDR1 LNHNV, CDR2 YYDKDF (reference sequence). The CDR3 loop reads CATSRDLSRAGSYNEQFF. DNA for the CDR3: TGTGCCACCAGCAGAGATCTTTCTAGAGCGGGGAGCTACAATGAGCAGTTCTTC.

In regard to this clone: Other DNA sequences from this sample encode an identical CDR3 as well. The V and J genes are TRBV6-5 and TRBJ1-5, with a tentative D call TRBD1 (5 bases). This CDR3 contains 14 residues. The germline V gene has CDR1 MNHEY and CDR2 SVGAGI. With 0 bases removed from V and 6 bases from J, the gap between germline ends came to 9 bases. Here the CDR3 DNA reads TGTGCCAGCAGTTACTCGGGGGGACGTCAGCCCCAGCATTTT. Translation: CASSYSGGRQPQHF.

V and J are TRBV30 and TRBJ2-2; the match to TRBD2 covers 7 bases. The CDR3 extends over 14 amino acids. Looked up from germline, CDR1 is GTSNPN and CDR2 is SVGIG (reference sequence). V shed 0 bases and J 9 bases; nucleotides not matched to a gene: 7. CDR3 loop: CAWSVRVTSWELFF. The CDR3, as DNA: TGTGCCTGGAGTGTACGTGTGACTAGCTGGGAGCTGTTTTTT.

The V and J genes are TRBV18 and TRBJ1-1; tentative D call: TRBD1 (6 bases). The CDR3 sequence is 15 residues long. V was cut by 3 bases and J by 0 bases, with 11 bases left in between. The germline gives CDR1 KGHSH, CDR2 LQKENI. CDR3 residues: CASSPQGSMNTEAFF. The CDR3 DNA sequence: TGTGCCAGCTCACCTCAGGGGTCTATGAACACTGAAGCTTTCTTT.

This clone was recorded once. The chain joins TRBV5-6 to TRBJ1-2; D is possibly TRBD1 (5 bases). Trimming shortened V by 5 bases and J by 5 bases, and 13 bases separated the two germline ends. This CDR3 spans 13 amino acids. CDR1 and CDR2 from the germline V gene are SGHDT and YYEEEE. CDR3 in DNA: TGTGCCAGCAGTCCAGGGCTGGAATATGGCTACACCTTC. It translates to CASSPGLEYGYTF.

V gene TRBV21-1 combines with J gene TRBJ1-2. TRBV21-1 is deemed a pseudogene. This CDR3 is 16 amino acids long. The CDR3 bases are TGTGCCAGCAGCATGTCGTGGCGGGGCCAGACCTATGGCTACACCTTC. Amino acid sequence: CASSMSWRGQTYGYTF.

The chain recombines TRBV15 with TRBJ1-2; 7 nucleotides line up with TRBD1. CDR1 and CDR2 (germline): LNHNV, YYDKDF (reference sequence). V was clipped by 0 bases and J by 8 bases; unmatched bases: 12. The CDR3 loop spans 16 amino acids. The CDR3 DNA is TGTGCCACCAGCAGAGATCGAGACAGGGCGGTTTACGGCTACACCTTC. Protein sequence: CATSRDRDRAVYGYTF.

The rearrangement links TRBV5-6 to TRBJ2-3; D ambiguous. The CDR3 has 17 residues. Germline-derived CDR1 and CDR2 are SGHDT and YYEEEE. Deletions cut 3 bases from V and 4 bases from J, with 21 bases between. The CDR3 DNA reads TGTGCCAGCAGCTCTATTCCGACTCAATCCCGCGCAGATACGCAGTATTTT. Translated, it gives CASSSIPTQSRADTQYF.